The 7 T cell receptor beta chains below were found in one sample sequenced in a study of blood T cell repertoires in COVID-19. Only in-frame clones appear in the TCRdb table, and some are missing; sequencing was by immunoSEQ multiplex PCR. The sample contains under 200,000 clones, approximately 91% of which appear only once. The sequenced sample consisted of PBMCs or T cells enriched from blood (not recorded which). The receptors stem from a woman under 30 who had recovered from COVID-19.

The rearrangement joins TRBV19 to TRBJ1-2; possibly TRBD1 for D (5 bases). This CDR3 comprises 12 residues. CDR1 is LNHDA and CDR2 is SQIVND in the germline V gene (reference sequence). V gave up 7 bases and J gave up 4 bases, with 10 bases separating them. This CDR3 reads CASTQGSYGYTF. The CDR3 coding sequence is TGTGCCAGTACGCAGGGTAGCTATGGCTACACCTTC. The entire variable domain, with the rest obtained from reference TRBV19 and TRBJ1-2, is as follows: DGGITQSPKYLFRKEGQNVTLSCEQNLNHDAMYWYRQDPGQGLRLIYYSQIVNDFQKGDIAEGYSVSREKKESFPLTVTSAQKNPTAFYLCASTQGSYGYTFGSGTRLTVV.

V and J are TRBV7-2 and TRBJ2-1, with TRBD2 as a possible D gene (6 bases). CDR3 length: 14 residues. In germline, CDR1 is SGHTA, CDR2 FQGNSA. The V and J ends lost 1 base and 6 bases respectively, with 10 bases between them. The CDR3 nucleotides read TGTGCCAGCAGCTTAGTTGGGGGGAGCAATGAGCAGTTCTTC. Amino acid sequence: CASSLVGGSNEQFF.

The chain employs TRBV27 and TRBJ2-3; the D gene is possibly TRBD2 (5 bases). V was clipped by 6 bases and J by 6 bases, with 13 bases between them. The CDR3 contains 13 residues. Germline lookup yields CDR1 MNHEY and CDR2 SMNVEV (reference sequence). CDR3 in DNA: TGTGCCAGCAGGGACCTACTAGGGGATACGCAGTATTTT. Translating gives CASRDLLGDTQYF.

As for this clone: The junction departs from the called germline gene at one end, perhaps through a read error. The sample has other DNA sequences that encode this CDR3 too. The chain is built from TRBV5-1 and TRBJ2-7; D perhaps matches TRBD2 (5 bases). The CDR3 has 17 residues. The germline CDR1 and CDR2 sequences are SGHRS and YFSETQ. CDR3 amino acids: CASSLQPGHSDSYEQYF. DNA of the CDR3: TGTGCCAGCAGCTTGCAACCCGGGCATAGCGACTCCTACGAGCAGTACTTC.

The rearrangement joins TRBV28 to TRBJ2-2; D might be TRBD2 (5 bases). The CDR3 is 14 amino acids. Between the trimmed V and J ends, which lost 6 bases and 1 base, there was a span of 9 bases. Germline assignment: CDR1 MDHEN and CDR2 SYDVKM. The CDR3 spells CASRRTENTGELFF. In nucleotides, the CDR3 is TGTGCCAGCAGGCGGACTGAGAACACCGGGGAGCTGTTTTTT.

This rearrangement joins TRBV6-1 to TRBJ1-4; maybe TRBD1 (6 bases). There are 23 residues in the CDR3. V was cut by 1 base and J by 2 bases, with 32 bases left in between. Germline CDR1 is MNHNS and CDR2 is SASEGT. CDR3 loop: CASSEDIEGQIRGRGTTNEKLFF. DNA of the CDR3: TGTGCCAGCAGTGAAGATATTGAAGGACAGATTAGGGGCCGGGGAACGACTAATGAAAAACTGTTTTTT.

This chain connects TRBV18 to TRBJ1-4; possibly TRBD1 for D (6 bases). Trimming removed 4 bases at V and 0 bases at J, with 9 bases between. This CDR3 has 15 amino acids. Germline CDR1 KGHSH, CDR2 LQKENI. DNA of the CDR3: TGTGCCAGCTCACTTGACAGGCCAACTAATGAAAAACTGTTTTTT. It encodes CASSLDRPTNEKLFF.